This T cell receptor (beta chain) was sequenced during a study of blood T cell repertoires in COVID-19. This CDR3 is built from 12 residues. Germline V CDR1 and CDR2: SNHLY, FYNNEI. Trimming stripped 6 bases from V and 2 bases from J, with 7 bases between. The repertoire was sequenced with immunoSEQ multiplex PCR; TCRdb's copy has only in-frame clones and lacks some. The sample carries fewer than 350,000 clones, 70% to 90% recorded once. The receptor was derived from a man aged 25-45 years who had recovered from COVID-19. The specimen sequenced was PBMCs or T cells enriched from blood (not recorded which). The V call is TRBV2, the J call TRBJ2-5; D is uncertain. CDR3 sequence reads: CASSPVQETQYF. CDR3 nucleotides: TGTGCCAGCAGCCCCGTTCAAGAGACCCAGTACTTC.